These T cell receptor beta chains were read from a single sample in a study of PD-L1 blockade in urothelial cancer. The repertoire was sequenced with immunoSEQ multiplex PCR; TCRdb's copy has only in-frame clones and lacks some. The repertoire holds about 110,000 clones, with approximately 90% as singletons. The starting material was PBMCs, obtained around atezolizumab (anti-PD-L1) treatment. The receptor source for this set is a man between 60 and 70 years old with urothelial cancer. The CDR3 runs from the conserved cysteine through the conserved F or W. D genes are given only for firm matches. Size is omitted from some rows. Given values are once, few, many or a class for expanded clones.

V	D	J	size	DNA	CDR3
TRBV6-5	-	TRBJ1-1	-	TGTGCCAGCAGGACAGCAGGGAACACTGAAGCTTTCTTT	CASRTAGNTEAFF
TRBV27	TRBD1	TRBJ2-1	few	TGTGCCAGCAAAAGGACAGGCTACAATGAGCAGTTCTTC	CASKRTGYNEQFF
TRBV7-2	-	TRBJ1-5	-	TGTGCCAGCAGCTTAGGGCCAGGGAGGGGCAATCAGCCCCAGCATTTT	CASSLGPGRGNQPQHF
TRBV7-2	-	TRBJ2-1	-	TGTGCCAGCAGCCCTAGTCCCGGGTCACATGAGCAGTTCTTC	CASSPSPGSHEQFF
TRBV4-3	-	TRBJ2-2	-	TGCGCCAGCAGCCACGGCGTTGGCGGCTGGAACACCGGGGAGCTGTTTTTT	CASSHGVGGWNTGELFF
TRBV27	TRBD1	TRBJ1-2	-	TGTGCCAGCAGTAGAAAAGGGACAGGGGGCTTAGGCTACACCTTC	CASSRKGTGGLGYTF
TRBV20-1	-	TRBJ2-5	-	TGCAGTGCCCTGGCGGGGACCCAGTACTTC	CSALAGTQYF
TRBV27	-	TRBJ1-2	-	TGTGCCAGCACCTACAGGTATGCTAACTATGGCTACACCTTC	CASTYRYANYGYTF
TRBV25-1	TRBD1	TRBJ1-1	-	TGTGCCAGCAGTGGAGGGGGCGAGACTGAAGCTTTCTTT	CASSGGGETEAFF
TRBV30	TRBD2	TRBJ2-5	-	TGTGCCTGGAGTGGGGGAGCGGGGGGGAGGGAGACCCAGTACTTC	CAWSGGAGGRETQYF
TRBV28	-	TRBJ1-2	-	TGTGCCAGCAGCCTAACAGGGCACTATGGCTACACCTTC	CASSLTGHYGYTF
TRBV5-1	-	TRBJ2-3	-	TGCGCCAGCAGCTTATCTAGTGAGGGCCCAGATACGCAGTATTTT	CASSLSSEGPDTQYF
TRBV14	-	TRBJ2-5	-	TGTGCCAGCAGCGGCCAGAGGGAGACCCAGTACTTC	CASSGQRETQYF
TRBV4-1	TRBD2	TRBJ2-7	-	TGCGCCAGCAGCCAAGGGTCTAGCGGAGACTACGAGCAGTACTTC	CASSQGSSGDYEQYF
TRBV19	-	TRBJ1-6	-	TGTGCCAGTAAATCGGGTGGCGATAATTCACCCCTCCACTTT	CASKSGGDNSPLHF
TRBV6-6	-	TRBJ2-7	-	TGTGCCAGCAGTCCCTTCGGGGGTACCACCTCCTACGAGCAGTACTTC	CASSPFGGTTSYEQYF
TRBV9	TRBD1	TRBJ2-3	-	TGTGCCAGCAGCGTTGGGACAGGGGGAGATACGCAGTATTTT	CASSVGTGGDTQYF
TRBV7-2	TRBD1	TRBJ2-1	-	TGTGCCAGCAAATCCCAAGCTCCGGACAGGGAGCAGTTCTTC	CASKSQAPDREQFF
TRBV19	TRBD1	TRBJ2-7	-	TGTGCCAGTAGTCTGGACAGGGCCACCTACGAGCAGTACTTC	CASSLDRATYEQYF
TRBV6-1	-	TRBJ1-5	-	TGTGCCAGCAGTGAACAGGATAATAATCAGCCCCAGCATTTT	CASSEQDNNQPQHF
TRBV7-9	-	TRBJ2-2	-	TGTGCCAGCAGCTTACGGCGGGAGAACACCGGGGAGCTGTTTTTT	CASSLRRENTGELFF
TRBV5-1	TRBD2	TRBJ2-7	-	TGCGCCAGCAGCTTGGCCTCGGGAGGGAAAGGGGATGAGCAGTACTTC	CASSLASGGKGDEQYF
TRBV6-1	TRBD1	TRBJ1-1	-	TGTGCCAGCAGTGAAGCAGGGGGCAGGACTGAAGCTTTCTTT	CASSEAGGRTEAFF
TRBV9	TRBD2	TRBJ2-3	-	TGTGCCAGCAGCCTAGGGACTAGCGGGGCCACAGATACGCAGTATTTT	CASSLGTSGATDTQYF
TRBV28	-	TRBJ2-7	-	TGTGCCAGCAGTTACAATAGGATAAGGGCTACAAGGAGGGACTTC	CASSYNRIRATRRDF
TRBV6-5	-	TRBJ1-4	-	TGTGCCAGCAGTTATATGGAGCGGGGTGAAAAACTGTTTTTT	CASSYMERGEKLFF
TRBV4-3	TRBD2	TRBJ2-7	-	TGCGCCAGCAGCCTTGGACTAGCGGAAACCTACGAGCAGTACTTC	CASSLGLAETYEQYF
TRBV7-2	TRBD2	TRBJ2-1	-	TGTGCCAGCAGCCCCGACTGGCGTTCGGGAGGACTGATAAATGAGCAGTTCTTC	CASSPDWRSGGLINEQFF
TRBV2	TRBD1	TRBJ2-2	-	TGTGCCAGCCAGCGGGACAGGGGGTCTACCGGGGAGCTGTTTTTT	CASQRDRGSTGELFF
TRBV30	TRBD1	TRBJ1-2	-	TGTGCCTGGAGTGTAGGCAGGGGGTATGTCTATGGCTACACCTTC	CAWSVGRGYVYGYTF
TRBV27	TRBD1	TRBJ2-7	-	TGTGCCAGCAGTTCCCGGACCGACAGGGTCGACGAGCAGTACTTC	CASSSRTDRVDEQYF
TRBV19	TRBD1	TRBJ1-4	-	TGTGCCAGTAGTCGGACAGGTCCAACTAATGAAAAACTGTTTTTT	CASSRTGPTNEKLFF
TRBV4-2	-	TRBJ2-6	-	TGTGCCAGCAGCCAAGTTGCAAGGGGCAGGGCGAGATCTGGGGCCAACGTCCTGACTTTC	CASSQVARGRARSGANVLTF
TRBV25-1	-	TRBJ1-5	-	TGTGCCAGCAGTGAAGGGGGGATGGGGCCCCAGCATTTT	CASSEGGMGPQHF
TRBV5-4	-	TRBJ1-6	-	TGTGCCAGCAGCTTGGAACGGCAGCGTAATTCACCCCTCCACTTT	CASSLERQRNSPLHF
TRBV6-5	-	TRBJ2-7	-	TGTGCCAGCAGTTACTACGCGAACCCCTCCTACGAGCAGTACTTC	CASSYYANPSYEQYF
TRBV13	TRBD1	TRBJ2-3	-	TGTGCCAGCAGCTCCCTGACGACGACAGGGGGCACAGATACGCAGTATTTT	CASSSLTTTGGTDTQYF
TRBV7-9	TRBD1	TRBJ1-1	-	TGTGCCAGCAGCTTCCTCCCGGGACAGGCGAACACTGAAGCTTTCTTT	CASSFLPGQANTEAFF
TRBV7-2	-	TRBJ1-2	-	TGTGCCAGCAGCCAGGAGGCCTTTTATGGCTACACCTTC	CASSQEAFYGYTF
TRBV7-6	-	TRBJ2-5	-	TGTGCCAGCAGCCTCATAGGACTGACCCAAGAGACCCAGTACTTC	CASSLIGLTQETQYF
TRBV19	TRBD2	TRBJ2-1	-	TGTGCCAGTAGTACTAGACTAGCGGGGTACGGGGGGTACAATGAGCAGTTCTTC	CASSTRLAGYGGYNEQFF
TRBV28	-	TRBJ1-5	once	TGTGCCAGCAGTTTAGGGGGCTCGGGCAATCAGCCCCAGCATTTT	CASSLGGSGNQPQHF